The rows below give T cell receptor beta chains drawn from one sample of a study of T cells in Graves' hyperthyroidism and ophthalmopathy. One entry per CDR3 protein, called by TCRdb with MiXCR from the multiplex PCR reads. The sample has about 400,000 distinct CDR3 sequences, about 15% seen once. The sample was blood. These receptors originate from a woman in her 30s with Graves' hyperthyroidism. CDR3s include the opening cysteine and the closing phenylalanine or tryptophan. Each record gives: D gene, clone size, CDR3 length, J gene, V gene, CDR3 protein, CDR3 DNA. The D gene is left open where the match is weak. Some rows mark clone size as missing; the rest say once, few, many or name a class of expanded clone.

.	.	15	TRBJ2-3	TRBV5-1	CASSLASSPTDTQYF	TGCGCCAGCAGCTTAGCTAGTTCCCCCACAGATACGCAGTATTTT
.	.	14	TRBJ1-1	TRBV19	CASSILPEGAEAFF	TGTGCCAGTAGTATATTACCCGAAGGGGCTGAAGCTTTCTTT
TRBD2	few	18	TRBJ2-3	TRBV6-1	CASSEYRTSGSRADTQYF	TGTGCCAGCAGTGAATACCGGACTAGCGGGAGTAGGGCAGATACGCAGTATTTT
TRBD2	.	16	TRBJ2-5	TRBV2	CASSVSSGRARETQYF	TGTGCCAGCAGTGTCTCTAGCGGGAGGGCCAGGGAGACCCAGTACTTC
.	many	14	TRBJ2-7	TRBV15	CATSRGLGGDEQYF	TGTGCCACCAGCAGAGGTTTAGGGGGGGACGAGCAGTACTTC
.	.	18	TRBJ1-5	TRBV15	CATSRGDYSAVATWPQHF	TGTGCCACCAGCAGAGGGGACTACTCCGCGGTGGCGACTTGGCCCCAGCATTTT
.	many	14	TRBJ2-3	TRBV20-1	CSAIAGMRTDTQYF	TGCAGTGCTATTGCCGGGATGAGGACAGATACGCAGTATTTT
.	.	11	TRBJ2-7	TRBV20-1	CSARDLLEQYF	TGCAGTGCTAGAGATTTGTTAGAGCAGTACTTC
TRBD2	many	14	TRBJ2-2	TRBV11-2	CASSLGLASGELFF	TGTGCCAGCAGCCTCGGACTAGCATCCGGGGAGCTGTTTTTT
.	many	14	TRBJ1-2	TRBV27	CASSLGPGLGGYTF	TGTGCCAGCAGCTTAGGGCCCGGTCTGGGGGGCTACACCTTC
.	many	13	TRBJ2-7	TRBV7-2	CASSEGGAYEQYF	TGTGCCAGCAGCGAGGGGGGGGCATACGAGCAGTACTTC
TRBD1	few	14	TRBJ1-4	TRBV30	CAWSAGTANEKLFF	TGTGCCTGGAGTGCCGGGACAGCGAATGAAAAACTGTTTTTT
.	many	14	TRBJ1-5	TRBV3-1	CASSWTMGNQPQHF	TGTGCCAGCAGCTGGACCATGGGCAATCAGCCCCAGCATTTT
TRBD2	.	15	TRBJ2-5	TRBV5-1	CASSFSSGRGETQYF	TGCGCCAGCAGCTTTTCCAGCGGGAGGGGAGAGACCCAGTACTTC
TRBD2	many	15	TRBJ2-3	TRBV20-1	CSARGHSGSTDTQYF	TGCAGTGCTAGAGGCCATAGCGGGAGCACAGATACGCAGTATTTT
.	many	12	TRBJ2-7	TRBV9	CASSAPSSEQYF	TGTGCCAGCAGCGCCCCCTCCAGCGAGCAGTACTTC
TRBD2	many	13	TRBJ2-7	TRBV12-3/TRBV12-4	CASSLAGSYEQYF	TGTGCCAGCAGCTTAGCGGGGAGTTACGAGCAGTACTTC
.	.	15	TRBJ2-3	TRBV5-1	CASSFEGGIADTQYF	TGCGCCAGCAGCTTTGAGGGAGGTATCGCAGATACGCAGTATTTT
.	.	14	TRBJ2-7	TRBV30	CVWSVPTLNTEQYF	TGTGTCTGGAGTGTACCCACATTAAATACCGAGCAGTACTTC
TRBD1	.	16	TRBJ1-5	TRBV10-3	CAISDRTGDSNQPQHF	TGTGCCATCAGTGACAGGACAGGGGATAGCAATCAGCCCCAGCATTTT
TRBD2	few	15	TRBJ2-5	TRBV7-2	CASSWTSGSGETQYF	TGTGCCAGCAGCTGGACTAGCGGGAGTGGGGAGACCCAGTACTTC
TRBD1	.	13	TRBJ2-5	TRBV20-1	CSARSSGGETQYF	TGCAGTGCTAGAAGCTCAGGGGGAGAGACCCAGTACTTC
.	.	13	TRBJ2-7	TRBV3-1	CASSQASPNEQYF	TGTGCCAGCAGCCAAGCTTCTCCCAACGAGCAGTACTTC
.	.	13	TRBJ2-6	TRBV28	CASSHQAVDVLTF	TGTGCCAGCAGTCACCAGGCGGTCGACGTCCTGACTTTC
TRBD2	few	17	TRBJ2-2	TRBV6-4	CASSDGPGGPNTGELFF	TGTGCCAGCAGTGACGGGCCGGGAGGCCCGAACACCGGGGAGCTGTTTTTT
TRBD1	.	18	TRBJ1-5	TRBV20-1	CSARPPAGTGGLGQPQHF	TGCAGTGCTAGACCCCCGGCGGGGACAGGGGGCCTAGGTCAGCCCCAGCATTTT
.	few	17	TRBJ1-4	TRBV28	CASSLWLGTGGGEKLFF	TGTGCCAGCAGTTTATGGCTTGGCACGGGAGGGGGTGAAAAACTGTTTTTT
TRBD2	many	15	TRBJ2-1	TRBV20-1	CSAAGRAAYNNEQFF	TGCAGTGCAGCCGGGAGGGCGGCCTACAATAATGAGCAGTTCTTC